The 18 T cell receptor beta chains below were found in one sample sequenced in a study of cytomegalovirus exposure and HLA in healthy donors. Primers for the PCR totalled 60 Vbeta and 13 Jbeta. Repertoires were generated with immunoSEQ multiplex PCR, while TCRdb's copy carries only in-frame clones and drops some. The sample shows around 150,000 clones, approximately 79% of them seen only once. Specimen: PBMCs. The receptors shown here come from a woman in her 50s in good health and CMV-seropositive.

V gene TRBV7-2 combines with J gene TRBJ1-2; D is unresolved. The germline gives CDR1 SGHTA, CDR2 FQGNSA. This CDR3 is built from 13 residues. Trimming shortened V by 5 bases and J by 2 bases, and 9 bases separated the two germline ends. The CDR3 reads CASSPDTNYGYTF. The DNA of the CDR3 is TGTGCCAGCAGCCCCGACACAAACTATGGCTACACCTTC.

The chain recombines TRBV18 with TRBJ2-3, with unresolved D. The length of the CDR3 is 12 residues. CDR1 and CDR2 from the germline V gene are KGHSH and LQKENI. Between the trimmed V and J ends, which lost 8 bases and 4 bases, there was a span of 10 bases. Here the CDR3 DNA reads TGTGCCAGCCTCACCAGTCCAGATACGCAGTATTTT. It codes for CASLTSPDTQYF.

The chain joins TRBV7-9 to TRBJ1-4, with a possible D match to TRBD1 (5 bases). The ends were cut back, 4 bases at V and 8 bases at J, with 20 bases in the middle. Germline-derived CDR1 and CDR2 are SEHNR and FQNEAQ (reference sequence). The CDR3 runs 16 residues. The CDR3 DNA reads as TGTGCCAGCAGCTGGGAGGGGCGGCAGGGTGGAGAAAAACTGTTTTTT. It translates to CASSWEGRQGGEKLFF.

The table lists this clone with a few counts. The chain recombines TRBV28 with TRBJ1-5; 10 nucleotides line up with TRBD1. Germline V gives CDR1 MDHEN, CDR2 SYDVKM. With 8 bases clipped from V and 9 bases from J, the junction kept 7 bases outside the gene matches. The CDR3 totals 13 residues. The CDR3 protein is CASSTGGEGPQHF. The CDR3, as DNA: TGTGCCAGCTCGACAGGGGGCGAGGGGCCCCAGCATTTT.

This chain connects TRBV5-1 to TRBJ1-6, with D tentatively TRBD1 (6 bases). Germline assignment: CDR1 SGHRS and CDR2 YFSETQ. V was shortened by 0 bases and J by 6 bases, with 7 bases between the two germline ends. CDR3 size: 14 residues. The CDR3 is CASSLDRVNSPLHF. The CDR3 nucleotides are TGCGCCAGCAGCTTGGACAGGGTTAATTCACCCCTCCACTTT. Full variable domain (remainder filled in from reference TRBV5-1 and TRBJ1-6): KAGVTQTPRYLIKTRGQQVTLSCSPISGHRSVSWYQQTPGQGLQFLFEYFSETQRNKGNFPGRFSGRQFSNSRSEMNVSTLELGDSALYLCASSLDRVNSPLHFGNGTRLTVT.

This rearrangement joins TRBV19 to TRBJ2-5; 11 positions match TRBD1. This CDR3 has 16 residues. Germline loops: CDR1 LNHDA, CDR2 SQIVND (reference sequence). V was clipped by 5 bases and J by 2 bases; unmatched bases: 7. The CDR3 DNA follows: TGTGCCAGTAGTCCCCAGGACAGGGGGCGTCAAGAGACCCAGTACTTC. Residues: CASSPQDRGRQETQYF.

This clone came up a few times. V gene TRBV5-1 combines with J gene TRBJ2-5; 8 bases align to TRBD2. From germline, CDR1 is SGHRS and CDR2 YFSETQ. With V trimmed by 4 bases and J by 5 bases, 13 bases remained unmatched. This CDR3 region has 16 residues. Here the CDR3 reads CASSPTQAGVGETQYF. The CDR3 DNA sequence: TGCGCCAGCAGCCCTACCCAAGCGGGGGTAGGGGAGACCCAGTACTTC.

V gene TRBV5-4 combines with J gene TRBJ2-2; weak D call: TRBD1 (6 bases). Germline lookup yields CDR1 SGHNT and CDR2 YYREEE (reference sequence). V lost 4 bases, J lost 4 bases, and 14 bases lay in between. CDR3 length equals 15 residues. The CDR3, as DNA: TGTGCCAGCAGCCAACAGGGAACGGGCACCGGGGAGCTGTTTTTT. Translated: CASSQQGTGTGELFF. Full variable domain (remainder filled in from reference TRBV5-4 and TRBJ2-2): ETGVTQSPTHLIKTRGQQVTLRCSSQSGHNTVSWYQQALGQGPQFIFQYYREEENGRGNFPPRFSGLQFPNYSSELNVNALELDDSALYLCASSQQGTGTGELFFGEGSRLTVL.

This sequence joins TRBV29-1 and TRBJ2-1; 13 bases match TRBD2. This CDR3 is 13 amino acids long. Germline V lookup: CDR1 SQVTM, CDR2 ANQGSEA. V shed 6 bases, J shed 9 bases, and the junction held 5 bases outside the gene matches. The CDR3 DNA sequence: TGCAGCGTCGGACTAGCGGGAGAAGGTGAGCAGTTCTTC. Its translation: CSVGLAGEGEQFF.

This sequence joins TRBV7-6 and TRBJ2-5; the D gene is possibly TRBD1 (6 bases). Per the germline V gene, CDR1 is SGHVS and CDR2 is FNYEAQ. Between the trimmed V and J ends, which lost 10 bases and 5 bases, there was a span of 20 bases. This CDR3 spans 14 amino acids. The CDR3 protein is CATQQGWSAETQYF. CDR3 nucleotides: TGTGCCACTCAGCAGGGGTGGTCTGCGGAGACCCAGTACTTC.

The rearrangement joins TRBV7-2 to TRBJ1-2; unclear D gene. The CDR3 has 12 amino acids. The V gene lost 2 bases and the J gene lost 2 bases, with 3 bases spanning the gap. CDR1 and CDR2 (germline): SGHTA, FQGNSA. In DNA form, the CDR3 reads TGTGCCAGCAGCTTAATAAACTATGGCTACACCTTC. Residues: CASSLINYGYTF.

V gene TRBV7-9 combines with J gene TRBJ2-7, with 7 nucleotides matching TRBD1. This CDR3 spans 14 amino acids. Germline V lookup: CDR1 SEHNR, CDR2 FQNEAQ (reference sequence). V shed 2 bases and J 3 bases; nucleotides not matched to a gene: 4. Here the CDR3 reads CASSLPDRVYEQYF. The CDR3 nucleotides read TGTGCCAGCAGCTTACCTGACAGGGTCTACGAGCAGTACTTC.

This chain joins TRBV7-8 and TRBJ1-2, with TRBD1 matching over 9 bases. Unmatched junction bases numbered 16, after V lost 5 bases and J lost 6 bases. This CDR3 is 17 amino acids long. Germline V gene data show CDR1 as SGHVS and CDR2 as FQNEAQ. CDR3 sequence reads: CASSPPPHRGRDNGYTF. The CDR3 DNA is TGTGCCAGCAGCCCACCCCCTCACAGGGGGCGAGACAATGGCTACACCTTC.

The chain employs TRBV6-5 and TRBJ2-7; no clear D gene. The CDR3 is 12 amino acids. Germline-derived CDR1 and CDR2 are MNHEY and SVGAGI. V lost 2 bases and J 3 bases, leaving 5 bases between the germline ends. This CDR3 is CASSYTVYEQYF. Written as DNA, the CDR3 is TGTGCCAGCAGTTACACGGTCTACGAGCAGTACTTC.

The rearrangement joins TRBV30 to TRBJ1-1; D is perhaps TRBD1 (6 bases). The V end was cut by 1 base, the J end by 6 bases, with 6 bases between. This CDR3 contains 11 residues. The germline gives CDR1 GTSNPN, CDR2 SVGIG (reference sequence). This CDR3 reads CAWSGTAEAFF. The CDR3 coding sequence is TGTGCCTGGAGTGGGACAGCTGAAGCTTTCTTT.

The rearrangement links TRBV2 to TRBJ2-2; maybe TRBD1 (7 bases). CDR1 and CDR2 from the germline V gene are SNHLY and FYNNEI. This CDR3 has 15 residues. V was cut by 7 bases and J by 0 bases, with 12 bases left in between. The CDR3 loop reads CASKGGTANTGELFF. The CDR3 DNA follows: TGTGCCAGCAAAGGGGGGACAGCGAACACCGGGGAGCTGTTTTTT. Supplemented by reference TRBV2 and TRBJ2-2, the full variable domain reads EPEVTQTPSHQVTQMGQEVILRCVPISNHLYFYWYRQILGQKVEFLVSFYNNEISEKSEIFDDQFSVERPDGSNFTLKIRSTKLEDSAMYFCASKGGTANTGELFFGEGSRLTVL.

About this clone itself: One end of the junction varies from germline; a read error may be responsible. The gene calls are TRBV7-9 and TRBJ2-6; possible D gene TRBD1, 5 bases. CDR1 is SEHNR and CDR2 is FQNEAQ in the germline V gene (reference sequence). The CDR3 has 11 residues. CDR3 DNA: TGTGCCAGCAGCTTAGGTGGGGCCTCCTTTTTC. Protein sequence: CASSLGGASFF.

This clone was counted a few times. The same CDR3 is also encoded by other DNA sequences in this sample. V usage is TRBV7-2 and J usage is TRBJ2-3; D remains unclear. The CDR3 consists of 13 residues. In germline, CDR1 is SGHTA, CDR2 FQGNSA. The V and J ends lost 3 bases and 1 base respectively, with 5 bases between them. For the CDR3, the DNA is TGTGCCAGCAGCTTGTCGGGCACAGATACGCAGTATTTT. Translating gives CASSLSGTDTQYF.